The clone carrying this T cell receptor beta chain was found many times. The antigen is unknown. This record belongs to a study of neurological immune-mediated disorders. Study-wide findings and caveats: Among 34 multiple sclerosis patients, phylogenetic grouping put the repertoires of 18 into a single related-CDR3 cluster, a possible signature.

The making of cDNA relied on 5'RACE with 10-nucleotide random UMIs. A single record per CDR3 protein comes from TCRdb applying MiXCR to the 5' RACE reads. The table has about 80,000 distinct CDR3 sequences, approximately 6% seen once. Time point of the sample: longitudinal time-point 2. Trimming removed 5 bases at V and 1 base at J, with 10 bases between. The CDR3 totals 13 residues. The germline CDR1 and CDR2 sequences are SQVTM and ANQGSEA. The chain uses TRBV29-1 and TRBJ2-3, with a possible D match to TRBD2 (6 bases). The TCR was taken from a woman aged 55-70 years with multiple sclerosis. The sample taken for sequencing was PBMCs. The CDR3 sequence is CSVSLARTDTQYF. In DNA form, the CDR3 reads TGCAGCGTTAGTCTAGCGCGCACAGATACGCAGTATTTT.